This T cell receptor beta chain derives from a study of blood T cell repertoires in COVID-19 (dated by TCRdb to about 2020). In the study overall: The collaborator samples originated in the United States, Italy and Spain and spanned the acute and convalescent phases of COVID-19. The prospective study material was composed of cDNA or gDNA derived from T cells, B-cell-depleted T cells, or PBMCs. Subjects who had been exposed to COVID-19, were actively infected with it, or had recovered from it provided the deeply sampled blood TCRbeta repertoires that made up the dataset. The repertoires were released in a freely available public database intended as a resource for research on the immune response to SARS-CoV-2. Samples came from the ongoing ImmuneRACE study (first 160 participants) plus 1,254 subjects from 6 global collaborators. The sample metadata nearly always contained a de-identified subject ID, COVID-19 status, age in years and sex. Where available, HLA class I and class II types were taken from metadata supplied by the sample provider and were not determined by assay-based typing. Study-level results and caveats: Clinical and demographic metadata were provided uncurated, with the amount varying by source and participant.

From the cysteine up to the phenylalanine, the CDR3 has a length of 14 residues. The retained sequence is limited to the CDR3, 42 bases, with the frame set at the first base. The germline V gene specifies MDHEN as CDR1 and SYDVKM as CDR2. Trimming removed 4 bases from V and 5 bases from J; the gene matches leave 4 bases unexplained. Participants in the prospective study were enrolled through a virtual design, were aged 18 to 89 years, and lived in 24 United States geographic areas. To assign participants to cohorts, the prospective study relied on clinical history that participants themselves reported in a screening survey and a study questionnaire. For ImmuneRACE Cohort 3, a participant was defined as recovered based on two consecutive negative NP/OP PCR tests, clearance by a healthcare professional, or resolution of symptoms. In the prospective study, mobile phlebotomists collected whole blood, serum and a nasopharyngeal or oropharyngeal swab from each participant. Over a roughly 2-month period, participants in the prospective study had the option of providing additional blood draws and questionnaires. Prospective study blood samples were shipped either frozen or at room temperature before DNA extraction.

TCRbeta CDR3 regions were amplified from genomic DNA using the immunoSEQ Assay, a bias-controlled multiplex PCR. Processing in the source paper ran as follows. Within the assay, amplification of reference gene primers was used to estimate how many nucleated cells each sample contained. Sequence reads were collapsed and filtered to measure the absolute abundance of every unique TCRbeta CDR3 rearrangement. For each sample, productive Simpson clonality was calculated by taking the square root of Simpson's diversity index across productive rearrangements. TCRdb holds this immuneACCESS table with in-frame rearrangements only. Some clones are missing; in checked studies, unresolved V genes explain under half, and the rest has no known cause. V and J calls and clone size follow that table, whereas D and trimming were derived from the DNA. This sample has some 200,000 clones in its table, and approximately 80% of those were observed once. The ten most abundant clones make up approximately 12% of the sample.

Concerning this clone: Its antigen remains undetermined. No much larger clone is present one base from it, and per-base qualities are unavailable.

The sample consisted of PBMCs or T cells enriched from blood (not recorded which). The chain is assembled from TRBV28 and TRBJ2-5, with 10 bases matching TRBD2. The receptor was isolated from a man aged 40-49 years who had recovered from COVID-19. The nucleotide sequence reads TGTGCCAGCAGTTCAGCGGGAGGGTTGGAGACCCAGTACTTC. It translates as CASSSAGGLETQYF.